The next 9 T cell receptor beta chains were all read from a single sample in a study of blood T cell repertoires in COVID-19. The table came from immunoSEQ multiplex PCR; TCRdb's copy has only in-frame clones and leaves some out. Of 200,000 or so clones in the sample, around 80% were seen once. Sequences were obtained from peripheral blood. These receptor sequences come from a woman of 80 years or more with acute or convalescent COVID-19.

This clone was counted between two and nine times. The V and J genes are TRBV4-1 and TRBJ1-5, with TRBD1 identical over 9 bases. V lost 0 bases to trimming and J lost 3 bases; unmatched junction nucleotides: 9. CDR3 length: 18 residues. Germline assignment: CDR1 MGHRA and CDR2 YSYEKL. CDR3 sequence reads: CASSQEPTGGGVNQPQHF. For the CDR3, the DNA is TGCGCCAGCAGCCAAGAGCCGACAGGGGGTGGCGTCAATCAGCCCCAGCATTTT.

In its sample, this clone was seen a few times. V usage is TRBV24-1 and J usage is TRBJ1-5; 8 nucleotides agree with TRBD1. J was trimmed by 1 base and V by 5 bases; bases with no gene match: 3. Germline-derived CDR1 and CDR2 are KGHDR and SFDVKD. The CDR3 has 15 amino acids. The CDR3 loop is CATSAAGGSNQPQHF. CDR3 DNA: TGTGCCACCAGTGCGGCAGGGGGCAGCAATCAGCCCCAGCATTTT.

The chain carries TRBV18 and TRBJ2-7; 9 nucleotides line up with TRBD1. The germline gives CDR1 KGHSH, CDR2 LQKENI. This CDR3 comprises 15 residues. J lost 1 base, V lost 4 bases, and 5 bases had no gene match. The CDR3 nucleotides are TGTGCCAGCTCACAGGTTGGACAGGGGTCCTACGAGCAGTACTTC. The encoded protein is CASSQVGQGSYEQYF.

This clone has just a few counts. The chain links TRBV24-1 to TRBJ2-1; tentative D call: TRBD2 (5 bases). The V and J ends lost 5 bases and 8 bases respectively, with 21 bases between them. The germline gives CDR1 KGHDR, CDR2 SFDVKD. The CDR3 consists of 16 residues. CDR3 in amino acids: CATSAPGVVGSDEQFF. The CDR3 DNA reads as TGTGCCACCAGTGCCCCCGGAGTAGTGGGGAGCGATGAGCAGTTCTTC.

The gene calls are TRBV10-3 and TRBJ2-7; 8 bases match TRBD1. Germline loops: CDR1 ENHRY, CDR2 SYGVKD. V lost 6 bases and J lost 4; bases outside the gene matches: 8. The CDR3 length is 14 residues. The CDR3 sequence is CAIRPGQETYEQYF. Written as DNA, the CDR3 is TGTGCCATCAGGCCGGGACAGGAGACATACGAGCAGTACTTC.

This clone was seen only once. The DNA of the CDR3 is TGTGCCAGCAGTCCGGACAGGGCGAGAGACTACGAGCAGTACTTC. Its protein product is CASSPDRARDYEQYF. This chain links TRBV2 with TRBJ2-7; 8 bases align to TRBD1. Germline trimming cut 5 bases from V and 3 bases from J; bases unmatched to any gene: 9. Germline V gene sequence: CDR1 SNHLY, CDR2 FYNNEI. The CDR3 is 15 residues long.

This chain joins TRBV4-2 and TRBJ2-1; D perhaps matches TRBD2 (6 bases). V was trimmed by 4 bases and J by 6 bases, leaving 16 bases between them. This CDR3 region has 15 residues. Per the germline V gene, CDR1 is LGHNA and CDR2 is YNFKEQ. The CDR3 region is CASSPGEGPGNEQFF. The DNA of the CDR3 is TGTGCCAGCAGCCCGGGGGAAGGGCCCGGCAATGAGCAGTTCTTC.

The chain links TRBV3-1 (or the pseudogene TRBV3-2) to TRBJ2-7; 7 positions match TRBD1. The CDR3 is made up of 14 amino acids. V gave up 4 bases and J gave up 2 bases; unmatched junction bases: 5. CDR1 and CDR2 (germline): LGHDT, YNNKEL (reference sequence). CDR3 residues: CASSPGTVTYEQYF. CDR3 coding DNA: TGTGCCAGCAGCCCCGGGACAGTTACCTACGAGCAGTACTTC.

The rearrangement links TRBV21-1 to TRBJ1-4; no DNA check was done on the table's D call, TRBD1. TRBV21-1 is designated a pseudogene. There are 19 residues in the CDR3. CDR3 protein: CASSKLTTGRPTTNEKLFF. CDR3 bases: TGTGCCAGCAGCAAATTAACGACAGGGAGGCCTACAACTAATGAAAAACTGTTTTTT.